The 22 T cell receptor beta chains given below trace back to one sample, sequenced in a study of shared clonotypes between healthy human individuals. Profiled with immunoSEQ multiplex PCR; TCRdb holds only in-frame clones, not every one. The sample includes a few million clones, 93% of them seen just once. The material sequenced was naive CD4+ T cells from PBMCs. Sample subset: CD45RA+ positively selected. The receptors shown here come from a man between 18 and 35 years old in good health. Some clones in this sample may be carry-over from other donors' samples.

The gene calls are TRBV7-9 and TRBJ2-7; D ambiguous. CDR3 length: 13 amino acids. The germline V and J ends were trimmed by 5 bases and 6 bases, with 14 bases remaining between them. Germline-derived CDR1 and CDR2 are SEHNR and FQNEAQ (reference sequence). The CDR3 DNA follows: TGTGCCAGCAGCGTAATCGGTTTGGGCGAGCAGTACTTC. The encoded protein is CASSVIGLGEQYF.

This chain links TRBV2 with TRBJ1-1; 9 nucleotides agree with TRBD1. This CDR3 region has 18 residues. The V segment lost 0 bases and the J segment 2 bases; nucleotides outside the gene matches: 10. Germline V gives CDR1 SNHLY, CDR2 FYNNEI. This CDR3 reads CASSEALGQGRGNTEAFF. DNA of the CDR3: TGTGCCAGCAGTGAAGCTCTGGGACAGGGTAGGGGTAACACTGAAGCTTTCTTT. The full variable domain, completed using reference TRBV2 and TRBJ1-1, is EPEVTQTPSHQVTQMGQEVILRCVPISNHLYFYWYRQILGQKVEFLVSFYNNEISEKSEIFDDQFSVERPDGSNFTLKIRSTKLEDSAMYFCASSEALGQGRGNTEAFFGQGTRLTVV.

The chain recombines TRBV5-6 with TRBJ2-5, with 7 nucleotides matching TRBD1. This CDR3 contains 16 residues. Germline CDR1 is SGHDT and CDR2 is YYEEEE. The ends lost 6 bases at V and 1 base at J; junction bases unmatched: 12. The chain's CDR3 is CASTAMRGLGQETQYF. CDR3 coding DNA: TGTGCCAGCACCGCGATGAGGGGGCTCGGCCAAGAGACCCAGTACTTC.

The rearrangement uses TRBV7-2 and TRBJ1-1; D call uncertain. The germline gives CDR1 SGHTA, CDR2 FQGNSA. V gave up 5 bases and J gave up 4 bases, with 17 bases separating them. The CDR3 contains 15 residues. The CDR3, as DNA: TGTGCCAGCAGCCCTCAAGCCGAGTCAACCACTGAAGCTTTCTTT. Translating it yields CASSPQAESTTEAFF.

V usage is TRBV7-9 and J usage is TRBJ1-1; possible D gene TRBD1, 5 bases. The V and J ends lost 2 bases and 10 bases respectively, with 17 bases between them. This CDR3 has 14 residues. Germline values: CDR1 SEHNR, CDR2 FQNEAQ (reference sequence). The CDR3 DNA reads as TGTGCCAGCAGCTTAAGGGACCTAATACCCGGAGCTTTCTTT. Protein: CASSLRDLIPGAFF. The whole variable domain, filled in from reference TRBV7-9 and TRBJ1-1, reads DTGVSQNPRHKITKRGQNVTFRCDPISEHNRLYWYRQTLGQGPEFLTYFQNEAQLEKSRLLSDRFSAERPKGSFSTLEIQRTEQGDSAMYLCASSLRDLIPGAFFGQGTRLTVV.

V and J are TRBV2 and TRBJ2-2; either TRBD1 or TRBD2 may fit D (5 bases each). Germline lookup yields CDR1 SNHLY and CDR2 FYNNEI. V shed 0 bases and J shed 7 bases, with 12 bases lying between them. This CDR3 region has 15 residues. CDR3 sequence (DNA): TGTGCCAGCAGTGAAGCGCACGGGGCGGGCGGGGAGCTGTTTTTT. It yields the protein CASSEAHGAGGELFF.

V gene TRBV28 combines with J gene TRBJ2-7; D might be TRBD2 (6 bases). From germline, CDR1 is MDHEN and CDR2 SYDVKM. V was pared by 6 bases and J by 3 bases, with 21 bases between. There are 16 residues in the CDR3. The CDR3 coding sequence is TGTGCCAGCAGCCTACAAGGTAGCGGTATATTCTACGAGCAGTACTTC. Its protein is CASSLQGSGIFYEQYF. Variable domain in full (rest from reference TRBV28 and TRBJ2-7): DVKVTQSSRYLVKRTGEKVFLECVQDMDHENMFWYRQDPGLGLRLIYFSYDVKMKEKGDIPEGYSVSREKKERFSLILESASTNQTSMYLCASSLQGSGIFYEQYFGPGTRLTVT.

This chain joins TRBV6-6 and TRBJ2-5; D assignment may be TRBD1 or TRBD2 (6 bases each). The CDR3 is made up of 14 amino acids. Trimming left V 5 bases short and J 5 bases short, with 15 bases between. The germline gives CDR1 MNHNY, CDR2 SVGAGI (reference sequence). The CDR3 here is CASSLLGAGETQYF. The CDR3 DNA is TGTGCCAGCAGTCTCTTGGGGGCGGGGGAGACCCAGTACTTC.

The V call is TRBV7-9, the J call TRBJ1-4, with D unresolved. V lost 4 bases, J lost 7 bases, and 10 bases lay in between. The CDR3 length is 13 residues. Germline V lookup: CDR1 SEHNR, CDR2 FQNEAQ (reference sequence). CDR3 in DNA: TGTGCCAGCAGCTCTCGCCCCAGTGAAAAACTGTTTTTT. Amino acid sequence: CASSSRPSEKLFF.

The chain employs TRBV5-5 and TRBJ2-5; 8 nucleotides agree with TRBD1. This CDR3 contains 14 residues. The germline V gene has CDR1 SGHKS and CDR2 YYEKEE (reference sequence). V was pared by 0 bases and J by 4 bases, with 2 bases of the junction left unmatched. The CDR3 bases are TGTGCCAGCAGCTTGGACAGGGGGAGAGAGACCCAGTACTTC. This translates into CASSLDRGRETQYF. Complete variable domain (other parts from reference TRBV5-5 and TRBJ2-5): DAGVTQSPTHLIKTRGQQVTLRCSPISGHKSVSWYQQVLGQGPQFIFQYYEKEERGRGNFPDRFSARQFPNYSSELNVNALLLGDSALYLCASSLDRGRETQYFGPGTRLLVL.

The V and J genes are TRBV28 and TRBJ2-1; perhaps D is TRBD1 or TRBD2 (5 bases each). V lost 2 bases, J lost 9 bases, and 14 bases lay in between. This CDR3 is built from 14 residues. Germline V gene sequence: CDR1 MDHEN, CDR2 SYDVKM. The CDR3 protein is CASSLVRAAGEQFF. CDR3 coding DNA: TGTGCCAGCAGTTTAGTCAGGGCCGCGGGTGAGCAGTTCTTC.

The gene calls are TRBV4-3 and TRBJ2-2; D perhaps matches TRBD2 (6 bases). Germline CDR1 reads LGHNA; CDR2 reads YSLEER. The CDR3 is 14 residues long. V was clipped by 2 bases and J by 6 bases, with 10 bases between them. CDR3 region: CASSQRTTAGELFF. The CDR3, as DNA: TGCGCCAGCAGCCAAAGGACTACCGCCGGGGAGCTGTTTTTT.

The chain links TRBV28 to TRBJ1-2; TRBD1 might be the D (5 bases). This CDR3 region has 13 residues. Deletions cut 5 bases from V and 5 bases from J, with 12 bases between. The germline gives CDR1 MDHEN, CDR2 SYDVKM. The CDR3 DNA sequence: TGTGCCAGCAGTCCCGGGACTTGGTATGGCTACACCTTC. It specifies CASSPGTWYGYTF.

This clone was observed a few times. This sample also contains other DNA sequences that code for the same CDR3. The rearrangement uses TRBV5-1 and TRBJ1-1, with 7 nucleotides matching TRBD1. Trimming at V came to 2 bases and at J to 0 bases, leaving 4 bases not matched to a gene. Germline V gives CDR1 SGHRS, CDR2 YFSETQ. This CDR3 has 15 amino acids. CDR3 bases: TGCGCCAGCAGCTTTGCAGGGGGGATGAACACTGAAGCTTTCTTT. Protein product: CASSFAGGMNTEAFF.

The chain employs TRBV30 and TRBJ2-1; 7 nucleotides match TRBD1. This CDR3 has 13 residues. Germline CDR1 and CDR2: GTSNPN and SVGIG (reference sequence). With 2 bases clipped from V and 9 bases from J, the junction kept 7 bases outside the gene matches. This CDR3 is CAWSFRGLGEQFF. The CDR3 coding sequence is TGTGCCTGGAGTTTTAGGGGGCTTGGTGAGCAGTTCTTC.

This CDR3 reads CASKAGGSGANVLTF. The CDR3 bases are TGTGCCAGTAAGGCGGGAGGTTCTGGGGCCAACGTCCTGACTTTC. This rearrangement joins TRBV19 to TRBJ2-6; 8 nucleotides line up with TRBD2. The CDR3 is made up of 15 amino acids. From germline, CDR1 is LNHDA and CDR2 SQIVND (reference sequence). The V and J ends lost 7 bases and 1 base, in that order; junction bases with no gene match: 3. Full variable domain (remainder filled in from reference TRBV19 and TRBJ2-6): DGGITQSPKYLFRKEGQNVTLSCEQNLNHDAMYWYRQDPGQGLRLIYYSQIVNDFQKGDIAEGYSVSREKKESFPLTVTSAQKNPTAFYLCASKAGGSGANVLTFGAGSRLTVL.

This rearrangement joins TRBV5-6 to TRBJ2-1, with D perhaps matching TRBD1 or TRBD2 (5 bases each). V was clipped by 4 bases and J by 5 bases, with 10 bases between them. Germline V gene data show CDR1 as SGHDT and CDR2 as YYEEEE. There are 13 residues in the CDR3. The CDR3 coding sequence is TGTGCCAGCAGCCGGGGCTTAAACAATGAGCAGTTCTTC. The encoded protein is CASSRGLNNEQFF.

This clone is a singleton in its sample. CDR3 in amino acids: CASSGGRARDEAQYF. The CDR3 DNA reads as TGTGCCAGCAGTGGGGGGAGGGCCCGGGATGAGGCCCAGTACTTC. The V gene is TRBV2, the J gene TRBJ2-5; 7 nucleotides match TRBD2. Germline lookup yields CDR1 SNHLY and CDR2 FYNNEI. Trimming at V came to 4 bases and at J to 9 bases, leaving 14 bases not matched to a gene. This CDR3 has 15 residues.

The V gene is TRBV19, the J gene TRBJ2-2, with D perhaps matching TRBD1 (6 bases). The germline CDR1 and CDR2 sequences are LNHDA and SQIVND (reference sequence). The CDR3 consists of 14 residues. Trimming shortened V by 7 bases and J by 5 bases, and 14 bases separated the two germline ends. The CDR3 spells CASTWQGLTGELFF. CDR3 in DNA: TGTGCCAGTACTTGGCAGGGGCTTACCGGGGAGCTGTTTTTT. The full variable domain, in which reference TRBV19 and TRBJ2-2 provide the parts outside the CDR3, is DGGITQSPKYLFRKEGQNVTLSCEQNLNHDAMYWYRQDPGQGLRLIYYSQIVNDFQKGDIAEGYSVSREKKESFPLTVTSAQKNPTAFYLCASTWQGLTGELFFGEGSRLTVL.

The chain recombines TRBV19 with TRBJ2-7, with 7 nucleotides matching TRBD2. The V gene end was trimmed by 3 bases and the J gene end by 3 bases; junction bases not matched to a gene: 8. Germline CDR1 is LNHDA and CDR2 is SQIVND (reference sequence). This CDR3 region has 15 residues. CDR3 protein: CASSMEAGTNYEQYF. The CDR3, as DNA: TGTGCCAGTAGTATGGAAGCCGGGACTAACTACGAGCAGTACTTC.

The table lists this clone with a count of one. The chain joins TRBV7-9 to TRBJ2-3; 10 bases align to TRBD1. CDR1 SEHNR and CDR2 FQNEAQ come from the germline V gene (reference sequence). The CDR3 spans 16 residues. J was trimmed by 2 bases and V by 3 bases; bases with no gene match: 5. The chain's CDR3 is CASSFRQGAYTDTQYF. The CDR3 region has the DNA TGTGCCAGCAGCTTCAGACAGGGGGCCTACACAGATACGCAGTATTTT.

The genes are TRBV7-2 and TRBJ2-7; TRBD1 aligns across 9 bases. CDR1 is SGHTA and CDR2 is FQGNSA in the germline V gene. The CDR3 covers 15 residues. After removal of 5 bases from V and 5 bases from J, the junction contained 10 bases not matched to a gene. Here the CDR3 reads CASSPLQGALDEQYF. CDR3 nucleotides: TGTGCCAGCAGCCCCTTACAGGGGGCGCTCGACGAGCAGTACTTC.